Listed here are 8 T cell receptor beta chains from one sample, sequenced in a study of shared clonotypes between healthy human individuals. The protocol was immunoSEQ multiplex PCR, while the TCRdb copy is restricted to in-frame clones and leaves out a portion. The data hold about half a million clones, with approximately 81% observed a single time. The sequencing input was PBMCs. These receptors were taken from a woman aged 40 to 50 in good health. Some clones in this sample may be carry-over from other donors' samples.

Concerning this clone: At the DNA level, this CDR3 is encoded by other sequences in the same sample as well. This rearrangement joins TRBV29-1 to TRBJ2-5, with a tentative D call TRBD1 (6 bases). CDR1 SQVTM and CDR2 ANQGSEA come from the germline V gene. The V end was cut by 7 bases, the J end by 5 bases, with 14 bases between. The CDR3 totals 12 residues. The CDR3 loop reads CSAGVGRETQYF. The CDR3, as DNA: TGCAGCGCAGGGGTCGGTAGGGAGACCCAGTACTTC.

This clone was picked up a small number of times. V is TRBV5-4 and J is TRBJ2-5, with TRBD2 as a possible D gene (5 bases). CDR1 is SGHNT and CDR2 is YYREEE in the germline V gene (reference sequence). V was clipped by 0 bases and J by 5 bases, with 8 bases between them. The CDR3 loop spans 13 amino acids. CDR3 sequence reads: CASSLDRTETQYF. The DNA for the CDR3 is TGTGCCAGCAGCTTGGATAGGACTGAGACCCAGTACTTC. Supplemented by reference TRBV5-4 and TRBJ2-5, the full variable domain reads ETGVTQSPTHLIKTRGQQVTLRCSSQSGHNTVSWYQQALGQGPQFIFQYYREEENGRGNFPPRFSGLQFPNYSSELNVNALELDDSALYLCASSLDRTETQYFGPGTRLLVL.

The chain couples TRBV19 to TRBJ2-5; 7 bases are shared with TRBD2. The CDR3 sequence is 14 residues long. Unmatched junction bases numbered 2, after V lost 2 bases and J lost 2 bases. CDR1 and CDR2 from the germline V gene are LNHDA and SQIVND (reference sequence). The CDR3 reads CASSITSAQETQYF. CDR3 nucleotide sequence: TGTGCCAGTAGTATAACTAGCGCTCAAGAGACCCAGTACTTC.

This clone was seen a handful of times. CDR3 loop: CASRDRAATYEQYF. The DNA of the CDR3 is TGTGCCAGCAGGGACAGGGCGGCAACCTACGAGCAGTACTTC. This chain uses TRBV2 with TRBJ2-7, with 8 nucleotides matching TRBD1. The germline gives CDR1 SNHLY, CDR2 FYNNEI. This CDR3 has 14 residues. Trimming removed 6 bases from V and 2 bases from J; junction bases left unmatched: 6.

V usage is TRBV11-2 and J usage is TRBJ1-3; D is ambiguous. Per the germline V gene, CDR1 is SGHAT and CDR2 is FQNNGV. This CDR3 contains 15 residues. The V and J ends lost 5 bases and 3 bases respectively, with 14 bases between them. Written as DNA, the CDR3 is TGTGCCAGCAGCCTCCTCGCAGGCGTTGGAAACACCATATATTTT. Its translation is CASSLLAGVGNTIYF.

This clone occurred once. The chain employs TRBV7-9 and TRBJ2-7; D is unresolved. The CDR3 loop spans 13 amino acids. Trimming shortened V by 2 bases and J by 2 bases, and 7 bases separated the two germline ends. Germline CDR1 reads SEHNR; CDR2 reads FQNEAQ (reference sequence). CDR3 sequence reads: CASSLLQPYEQYF. CDR3 nucleotide sequence: TGTGCCAGCAGCTTACTCCAGCCCTACGAGCAGTACTTC.

The gene calls are TRBV7-9 and TRBJ1-2, with D uncertain. CDR1 is SEHNR, CDR2 FQNEAQ, per germline (reference sequence). Between the trimmed V and J ends, which lost 5 bases and 6 bases, there was a span of 13 bases. The CDR3 extends over 13 amino acids. The CDR3 DNA sequence: TGTGCCAGCAGCCAAAGCCGCACGAATGGCTACACCTTC. Protein: CASSQSRTNGYTF.

The chain is built from TRBV4-2 and TRBJ2-1, with D maybe TRBD2 (6 bases). Germline lookup yields CDR1 LGHNA and CDR2 YNFKEQ. V dropped 0 bases and J dropped 9 bases, with 9 bases sitting between them. This CDR3 comprises 13 residues. The chain's CDR3 is CASSQDGGTEQFF. The CDR3, as DNA: TGTGCCAGCAGCCAAGATGGGGGGACTGAGCAGTTCTTC.